The entry below describes one T cell receptor (beta chain). Its antigen is as yet unknown. The sample belongs to a study of cytomegalovirus exposure and HLA in healthy donors. CDR1 and CDR2 from the germline V gene are SGHRS and YFSETQ. V lost 4 bases, J lost 4 bases, and 14 bases lay in between. The CDR3 contains 14 residues. The donors were members of the validation cohort comprising 100 to 150 subjects, separate from the approximately 710-subject first cohort. Study observations and caveats: According to reports, the classifier identified cytomegalovirus status with high specificity and sensitivity.

The assay was immunoSEQ multiplex PCR, and TCRdb's table has in-frame clones only and misses some. In the table there are 200,000 to 250,000 clones, roughly 84% of which are singletons. Sequencing was performed on PBMCs. J is TRBJ1-2 and V is TRBV5-1; a weak D match, TRBD1 (5 bases). This sequence originates from a woman between 18 and 29 years old in good health and CMV-seropositive. The CDR3 DNA reads as TGCGCCAGCAGCCCCGGGGGAACGGGCTATGGCTACACCTTC. Amino acids: CASSPGGTGYGYTF.